This is a list of T cell receptor beta chains from one sample in a study of shared clonotypes between healthy human individuals. Measured with immunoSEQ multiplex PCR; TCRdb has only the in-frame clones, and not every one. Seen here are about 2.3 million clones, roughly 92% observed once, and the top ten hold around 0.38%. Material for sequencing was naive CD4+ T cells from PBMCs. These TCRs come from a man between 18 and 29 years old in good health. Some clones in this sample may be carry-over from other donors' samples. CDR3s include the opening cysteine and the closing phenylalanine or tryptophan. A D gene is named only where the DNA matches it firmly. Clone size is shown for a subset of rows, as once, few, many or a class of expanded clone.

TRBJ2-2	-	14	TRBV18	-	TGTGCCAGCTCATTAGTACAAAACACCGGGGAGCTGTTTTTT	CASSLVQNTGELFF
TRBJ2-1	-	13	TRBV7-9	-	TGTGCCAGCAGCTTAGGATCGGCTAATGAGCAGTTCTTC	CASSLGSANEQFF
TRBJ1-2	-	15	TRBV28	once	TGTGCCAGCAGTTCAGGGTCAGCCCTAGGGTATGGCTACACCTTC	CASSSGSALGYGYTF
TRBJ1-5	-	13	TRBV29-1	-	TGCAGCGTTGAAATTGGGGAAGGTCAGCCCCAGCATTTT	CSVEIGEGQPQHF
TRBJ1-2	TRBD1	13	TRBV28	-	TGTGCCAGCAGTCAACAGGGGGCGGGAGGCTACACCTTC	CASSQQGAGGYTF
TRBJ2-2	TRBD1	16	TRBV7-2	-	TGTGCCAGCAGCCGTCCGGGACAGACGCCTCCCGGGGAGCTGTTTTTT	CASSRPGQTPPGELFF
TRBJ2-1	-	16	TRBV5-6	-	TGTGCCAGCAGCAACTACCTCTCGGGGTTCTACAATGAGCAGTTCTTC	CASSNYLSGFYNEQFF
TRBJ2-1	-	16	TRBV2	-	TGTGCCAGCAGTGAAACTTGGGGAACCTCCTACAATGAGCAGTTCTTC	CASSETWGTSYNEQFF
TRBJ2-7	TRBD1	14	TRBV10-1	-	TGCGCCAGCAGCTTGACAGGGACAAGCGACGAGCAGTACTTC	CASSLTGTSDEQYF
TRBJ2-1	-	12	TRBV7-2	-	TGTGCCAGCAGCTTAAGATCCAATGAGCAGTTCTTC	CASSLRSNEQFF
TRBJ2-1	-	14	TRBV7-3	-	TGTGCCAGCAGCTTAGGTCGCCAGGGCCCTGAGCAGTTCTTC	CASSLGRQGPEQFF
TRBJ2-1	TRBD2	14	TRBV10-2	-	TGCGCCAGCAGTGAGGAGCGGGAGGGCCGTCGGACGTTCTTC	CASSEEREGRRTFF
TRBJ1-1	-	12	TRBV29-1	few	TGCAGCGTTGCGGCGGTGAACACTGAAGCTTTCTTT	CSVAAVNTEAFF
TRBJ1-1	TRBD1	15	TRBV11-3	-	TGTGCCAGCAGCTTCTCCGGGACAGTGAACACTGAAGCTTTCTTT	CASSFSGTVNTEAFF
TRBJ1-3	-	15	TRBV4-1	-	TGCGCCAGCAGCCAAGATGGACAGACGGGAAACACCATATATTTT	CASSQDGQTGNTIYF
TRBJ1-4	-	16	TRBV7-9	-	TGTGCCAGCAGCCTCTTCAGGGGTAGGGTGAGGGAAAAACTGTTTTTT	CASSLFRGRVREKLFF
TRBJ2-1	TRBD2	14	TRBV2	-	TGTGCCAGCACGTGGGGACTAGCGGGCAATGAGCAGTTCTTC	CASTWGLAGNEQFF
TRBJ1-3	-	13	TRBV27	few	TGTGCCAGCCGCCAGCACTTTGGAAACACCATATATTTT	CASRQHFGNTIYF